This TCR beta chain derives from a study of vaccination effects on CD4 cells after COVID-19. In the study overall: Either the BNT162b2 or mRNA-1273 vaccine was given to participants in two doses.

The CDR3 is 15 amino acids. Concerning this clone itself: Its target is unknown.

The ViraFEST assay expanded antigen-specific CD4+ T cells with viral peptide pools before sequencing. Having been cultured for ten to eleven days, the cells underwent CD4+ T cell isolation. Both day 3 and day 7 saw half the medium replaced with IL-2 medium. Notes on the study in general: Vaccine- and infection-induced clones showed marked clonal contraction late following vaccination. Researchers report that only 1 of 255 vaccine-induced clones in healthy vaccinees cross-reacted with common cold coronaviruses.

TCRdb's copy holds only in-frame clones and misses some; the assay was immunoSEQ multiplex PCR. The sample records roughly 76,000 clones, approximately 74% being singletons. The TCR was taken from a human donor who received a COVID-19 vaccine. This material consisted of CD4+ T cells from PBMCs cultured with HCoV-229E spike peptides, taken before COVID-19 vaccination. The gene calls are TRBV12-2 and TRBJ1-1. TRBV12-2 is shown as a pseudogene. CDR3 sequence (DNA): TGTGCAAGTCGCTTCCCAGGTGGGAAAGTGACTGAAGCTTTCTTT. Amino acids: CASRFPGGKVTEAFF.